Each of the 22 T cell receptor beta chains below was sequenced from the same sample in a study of PD-1 blockade in classical Hodgkin lymphoma. Assay used: immunoSEQ multiplex PCR; TCRdb lists only in-frame clones, some missing. Among some 52,000 clones listed, roughly 86% were seen once. Sample time point: cycle 4 day 1 (C4D1), after around six weeks of nivolumab. Each patient's relapse followed autologous stem cell transplantation, and brentuximab vedotin exposure varied. The material was peripheral blood mononuclear cells (PBMCs), obtained before the fourth cycle of nivolumab. The receptors here all came from a human donor with classical Hodgkin lymphoma.

The chain joins TRBV7-2 to TRBJ2-7, with 9 bases matching TRBD1. CDR3 length: 14 amino acids. Germline CDR1 and CDR2: SGHTA and FQGNSA. With V trimmed by 1 base and J by 6 bases, 4 bases remained unmatched. The CDR3 sequence is CASSLGGQGFEQYF. For the CDR3, the DNA is TGTGCCAGCAGCTTAGGGGGACAGGGATTCGAGCAGTACTTC.

This sequence joins TRBV10-3 and TRBJ1-5, with TRBD1 as a possible D gene (6 bases). Per germline, CDR1 ENHRY and CDR2 SYGVKD. The V gene lost 6 bases and the J gene lost 7 bases, with 13 bases spanning the gap. The CDR3 contains 13 residues. The CDR3 sequence is CAIRQGLGQPQHF. The CDR3, as DNA: TGTGCCATCAGACAGGGTCTTGGCCAGCCCCAGCATTTT.

The rearrangement joins TRBV9 to TRBJ2-2, with 7 bases lining up with TRBD1. V trimming: 3 bases; J trimming: 6 bases; junction bases outside the gene matches: 8. The CDR3 sequence is 15 residues long. Germline V gene lookup returns CDR1 SGDLS and CDR2 YYNGEE. Here the CDR3 DNA reads TGTGCCAGCAGCGATACAGGGGTCCCCGCCGGGGAGCTGTTTTTT. It yields the protein CASSDTGVPAGELFF.

The CDR3 reads CASSLGPPSGTDTQYF. CDR3 nucleotide sequence: TGTGCCAGCAGCTTAGGACCCCCGAGCGGCACAGATACGCAGTATTTT. The chain couples TRBV7-6 to TRBJ2-3; D remains unclear. Per germline, CDR1 SGHVS and CDR2 FNYEAQ. The CDR3 is 16 amino acids. V was pared by 1 base and J by 1 base, with 12 bases between.

This clone was recorded once. The chain combines TRBV14 with TRBJ2-7, with TRBD1 as a possible D gene (6 bases). V lost 4 bases and J lost 6, with 19 bases in between. The CDR3 is made up of 15 amino acids. Germline-derived CDR1 and CDR2 are SGHDN and FVKESK. Here the CDR3 DNA reads TGTGCCAGCAGCCCTACCCGGACAGACCTCGGCGAGCAGTACTTC. Encoded protein: CASSPTRTDLGEQYF.

CDR3 in DNA: TGTGCCAGCAGCTTGGGCATGGGGGGAGGCTACGAGCAGTACTTC. Its translation: CASSLGMGGGYEQYF. This chain uses TRBV5-8 with TRBJ2-7; possibly TRBD2 for D (6 bases). Germline loops: CDR1 SGHTS, CDR2 YDEGEE. Trimming shortened V by 0 bases and J by 3 bases, and 13 bases separated the two germline ends. The CDR3 has 15 residues.

This rearrangement joins TRBV14 to TRBJ2-7; D may be TRBD2 (6 bases). V lost 4 bases and J 9 bases, leaving 19 bases between the germline ends. Per germline, CDR1 SGHDN and CDR2 FVKESK. This CDR3 comprises 14 residues. The CDR3 DNA reads TGTGCCAGCAGCCTTGACCGGGGAGGAAGTGGGCAGTACTTC. Translating it yields CASSLDRGGSGQYF. Filled out from reference TRBV14 and TRBJ2-7, the complete variable domain reads EAGVTQFPSHSVIEKGQTVTLRCDPISGHDNLYWYRRVMGKEIKFLLHFVKESKQDESGMPNNRFLAERTGGTYSTLKVQPAELEDSGVYFCASSLDRGGSGQYFGPGTRLTVT.

This clone was detected once. V and J are TRBV6-1 and TRBJ2-7, with 10 bases that match TRBD2. Germline CDR1 is MNHNS and CDR2 is SASEGT. The V gene end was trimmed by 2 bases and the J gene end by 2 bases; junction bases not matched to a gene: 3. The CDR3 has 15 amino acids. CDR3 in amino acids: CASSERLAGAYEQYF. The CDR3 coding sequence is TGTGCCAGCAGTGAAAGGCTAGCGGGAGCCTACGAGCAGTACTTC.

J is TRBJ1-1 and V is TRBV10-2; D might be TRBD1 (6 bases). Germline V CDR1 and CDR2: WSHSY, SAAADI. This CDR3 region has 14 residues. V shed 2 bases and J shed 0 bases, with 7 bases lying between them. The CDR3 sequence: CASSETGMNTEAFF. The DNA of the CDR3 is TGCGCCAGCAGTGAGACAGGGATGAACACTGAAGCTTTCTTT.

This chain joins TRBV5-1 and TRBJ2-1; TRBD2 matches at 15 bases. Looked up from germline, CDR1 is SGHRS and CDR2 is YFSETQ. The CDR3 runs to 17 residues. V lost 4 bases and J lost 4; bases outside the gene matches: 6. This chain's CDR3 is CASSPGLAGGLYNEQFF. The CDR3 DNA follows: TGCGCCAGCAGCCCGGGACTAGCGGGGGGACTATACAATGAGCAGTTCTTC.

The CDR3 protein is CASSGTDYNEQFF. The CDR3 bases are TGTGCCAGCAGCGGGACGGACTACAATGAGCAGTTCTTC. V usage is TRBV11-1 and J usage is TRBJ2-1; either TRBD1 or TRBD2 may supply D (5 bases each). CDR1 is SGHAT, CDR2 FQDESV, per germline (reference sequence). Between the trimmed V and J ends, which lost 5 bases and 3 bases, there was a span of 8 bases. The CDR3 loop spans 13 amino acids.

The chain combines TRBV27 with TRBJ1-2, with 7 bases fitting TRBD1. This CDR3 region has 14 residues. V dropped 4 bases and J dropped 0; count of bases not matched to a gene: 2. The germline CDR1 and CDR2 sequences are MNHEY and SMNVEV (reference sequence). CDR3 DNA: TGTGCCAGCAGTTATCAGGGGGCTAACTATGGCTACACCTTC. It specifies CASSYQGANYGYTF.

J is TRBJ1-5 and V is TRBV19; D is undetermined. The CDR3 covers 13 residues. Per germline, CDR1 LNHDA and CDR2 SQIVND (reference sequence). Trimming stripped 4 bases from V and 4 bases from J, with 8 bases between. The CDR3 protein is CASSTDTNQPQHF. CDR3 DNA: TGTGCCAGTAGTACCGACACGAATCAGCCCCAGCATTTT.

The chain joins TRBV11-2 to TRBJ2-4; 9 bases align to TRBD1. CDR1 and CDR2 (germline): SGHAT, FQNNGV. This CDR3 is 14 amino acids long. Trimming cost V 5 bases and J 9 bases; bases outside gene matches: 8. The CDR3 sequence: CASSLTGGTGIQYF. The CDR3 bases are TGTGCCAGCAGCCTGACAGGGGGGACGGGCATTCAGTACTTC.

V gene TRBV4-3 combines with J gene TRBJ1-1; TRBD1 matches at 7 bases. The CDR3 extends over 14 amino acids. CDR1 is LGHNA, CDR2 YSLEER, per germline. Germline trimming cut 0 bases from V and 6 bases from J; bases unmatched to any gene: 4. The CDR3 DNA reads TGCGCCAGCAGCCAAGACAGGGGGGCTCCTGAAGCTTTCTTT. This encodes CASSQDRGAPEAFF.

This rearrangement joins TRBV19 to TRBJ2-5; no clear D gene. CDR1 and CDR2 from the germline V gene are LNHDA and SQIVND (reference sequence). The length of the CDR3 is 13 residues. Trimming pared 5 bases from V and 4 bases from J, leaving 11 bases between. In DNA, the CDR3 is TGTGCCAGTAGTCCCCTTTGGGGAGAGACCCAGTACTTC. It translates to CASSPLWGETQYF.

The chain uses TRBV27 and TRBJ1-6; D uncertain. The CDR3 spans 15 residues. V gave up 2 bases and J gave up 7 bases, with 12 bases separating them. The germline CDR1 and CDR2 sequences are MNHEY and SMNVEV (reference sequence). The CDR3 bases are TGTGCCAGCAGTTTAAAAGGGATCGGCAATTCACCCCTCCACTTT. This translates into CASSLKGIGNSPLHF.

Only a few counts were recorded for this clone. CDR3 loop: CASSPSQDNYGYTF. The CDR3 nucleotides read TGTGCCAGCAGCCCCAGCCAAGACAACTATGGCTACACCTTC. The chain links TRBV11-2 to TRBJ1-2; D ambiguous. CDR1 and CDR2 (germline): SGHAT, FQNNGV. The V end lost 5 bases, the J end lost 2 bases, and 12 bases lay between the germline ends. The CDR3 is 14 residues long.

The V gene is TRBV27, the J gene TRBJ2-1, with a possible D match to TRBD2 (5 bases). The germline V gene encodes CDR1 MNHEY and CDR2 SMNVEV (reference sequence). With 6 bases removed from V and 4 bases from J, the gap between germline ends came to 22 bases. This CDR3 is 17 amino acids long. CDR3 DNA: TGTGCCAGCAGCCGGCGAACTAGTGAAAGGTCGTACAATGAGCAGTTCTTC. This codes for CASSRRTSERSYNEQFF.

The chain links TRBV9 to TRBJ2-1, with 7 bases aligning to TRBD2. The J segment lost 7 bases and the V segment lost 3 bases, leaving 7 bases of the junction unmatched. CDR3 length: 14 residues. The germline CDR1 and CDR2 sequences are SGDLS and YYNGEE. CDR3 bases: TGTGCCAGCAGCGCAACCGGGACTACTAATGAGCAGTTCTTC. This gives the protein CASSATGTTNEQFF.

The chain combines TRBV7-8 with TRBJ1-4; D gene uncertain. The CDR3 spans 14 residues. V was cut by 4 bases and J by 4 bases, with 10 bases left in between. CDR1 is SGHVS and CDR2 is FQNEAQ in the germline V gene. CDR3 nucleotide sequence: TGTGCCAGCAGCTCCGTAGGCGATAATGAAAAACTGTTTTTT. This translates into CASSSVGDNEKLFF. Using reference TRBV7-8 and TRBJ1-4 for the parts outside the CDR3, the full variable domain is GAGVSQSPRYKVAKRGQDVALRCDPISGHVSLFWYQQALGQGPEFLTYFQNEAQLDKSGLPSDRFFAERPEGSVSTLKIQRTQQEDSAVYLCASSSVGDNEKLFFGSGTQLSVL.

This rearrangement joins TRBV11-2 to TRBJ2-3; 7 bases are shared with TRBD2. The CDR3 is 15 residues long. Germline loops: CDR1 SGHAT, CDR2 FQNNGV. Trimming took 0 bases from V and 2 from J; bases not matched to a gene: 2. CDR3 sequence reads: CASSLEGLTTDTQYF. DNA of the CDR3: TGTGCCAGCAGCTTAGAGGGACTAACCACAGATACGCAGTATTTT.